This T cell receptor beta chain was observed in a study of patients and donors after allogeneic stem cell transplantation. This clonotype occurred a few times. A single record per CDR3 protein comes from TCRdb applying MiXCR to the RT-PCR reads. In the table there are roughly 940,000 distinct CDR3 sequences, more than 15% of which are singletons. Sample: blood, either unsorted or a sorted T cell fraction (not recorded which). The TCR comes from a human donor who was either an allogeneic HSCT recipient or a stem cell or donor lymphocyte infusion donor (not recorded which). It is not recorded whose cells these are; they may come from a transplant donor.

CDR3 nucleotides: TGTGCCAGCACCAAACGAGCCGGGACAGGGGCCAATGAGCAGTTCTTC. This encodes CASTKRAGTGANEQFF. The chain employs TRBV6-1 and TRBJ2-1; TRBD1 matches 10 bases. The CDR3 extends over 16 amino acids. Germline V gives CDR1 MNHNS, CDR2 SASEGT. With 7 bases clipped from V and 6 bases from J, the junction kept 12 bases outside the gene matches.